The rows below give T cell receptor beta chains drawn from one sample of a study of graft-versus-host responses after intestinal transplantation. Their antigens are not known. Assay used: immunoSEQ multiplex PCR; TCRdb lists only in-frame clones, some missing. Found here are roughly 69,000 clones, 85% to 95% of them singletons; the top ten hold about 1.8%. The sequenced sample was unstimulated CD8+ T cells sorted from spleen or lymph node cells, obtained before transplant. The receptors come from a human donor who was the organ donor for an intestinal transplant. Both conserved end residues are part of each CDR3. D genes are given only for firm matches. Size is stated for part of the rows, as once, few or many counts, or as a class when the clone is expanded.

d_call: TRBD1
v_call: TRBV14
clone_size: -
j_call: TRBJ2-5
cdr3_nt: TGTGCCAGCAGGCGTACTCGACAGGGGAAAGAGACCCAGTACTTC
cdr3_aa: CASRRTRQGKETQYF

d_call: TRBD1
v_call: TRBV4-2
clone_size: few
j_call: TRBJ1-4
cdr3_nt: TGTGCCAGCAGCCAAGTACGTCGGACAGGCGCTACAACTAATGAAAAACTGTTTTTT
cdr3_aa: CASSQVRRTGATTNEKLFF

d_call: TRBD2
v_call: TRBV7-9
clone_size: -
j_call: TRBJ2-3
cdr3_nt: TGTGCCAGCAAAGGACTAGCGGGAGGAGGAGATACGCAGTATTTT
cdr3_aa: CASKGLAGGGDTQYF

d_call: -
v_call: TRBV28
clone_size: -
j_call: TRBJ2-3
cdr3_nt: TGTGCCAGCAGTTTATTCCTAGCGTGGCTCCCAGATACGCAGTATTTT
cdr3_aa: CASSLFLAWLPDTQYF

d_call: TRBD2
v_call: TRBV14
clone_size: -
j_call: TRBJ2-1
cdr3_nt: TGTGCCAGCAGCCAAGGTTTTCTAGCGGGAGTGGAGAATGAGCAGTTCTTC
cdr3_aa: CASSQGFLAGVENEQFF

d_call: -
v_call: TRBV13
clone_size: -
j_call: TRBJ1-3
cdr3_nt: TGTGCCAGCAGCTTCCGCAGGGAACTTGGAAACACCATATATTTT
cdr3_aa: CASSFRRELGNTIYF

d_call: TRBD1
v_call: TRBV5-4
clone_size: -
j_call: TRBJ2-7
cdr3_nt: TGTGCCAGCAGCCATGGGGACAGGAGCTACGAGCAGTACTTC
cdr3_aa: CASSHGDRSYEQYF

d_call: TRBD2
v_call: TRBV28
clone_size: -
j_call: TRBJ2-7
cdr3_nt: TGTGCCAGCAGCTTGAGCGGGAGTGCATACGAGCAGTACTTC
cdr3_aa: CASSLSGSAYEQYF

d_call: TRBD1
v_call: TRBV7-6
clone_size: -
j_call: TRBJ1-2
cdr3_nt: TGTGCCAGCAGCTTAGGGACAGGGGGCGTTAGGGTCGATGGCTACACCTTC
cdr3_aa: CASSLGTGGVRVDGYTF

d_call: TRBD2
v_call: TRBV11-2
clone_size: -
j_call: TRBJ2-2
cdr3_nt: TGTGCCAGCAGCTTTCGGGGGGACTGGGACACCGGGGAGCTGTTTTTT
cdr3_aa: CASSFRGDWDTGELFF

d_call: TRBD2
v_call: TRBV6-5
clone_size: -
j_call: TRBJ2-3
cdr3_nt: TGTGCCAGCAGTTACTCGGGACTAGAAAACACGCAGTATTTT
cdr3_aa: CASSYSGLENTQYF

d_call: TRBD1
v_call: TRBV30
clone_size: -
j_call: TRBJ2-6
cdr3_nt: TGTGCCTGGACTGGGACAGGGCGCTCTGGGGCCAACGTCCTGACTTTC
cdr3_aa: CAWTGTGRSGANVLTF

d_call: -
v_call: TRBV11-3
clone_size: -
j_call: TRBJ2-5
cdr3_nt: TGTGCCAGCAGCTTCGGTAAGCGGCCTAAGACCCAGTACTTC
cdr3_aa: CASSFGKRPKTQYF

d_call: TRBD1
v_call: TRBV7-7
clone_size: -
j_call: TRBJ2-6
cdr3_nt: TGTGCTAGCAGCTCCGGGACAGGGAAGGCTGGGGCCAACGTCCTGACTTTC
cdr3_aa: CASSSGTGKAGANVLTF

d_call: TRBD2
v_call: TRBV7-2
clone_size: -
j_call: TRBJ2-1
cdr3_nt: TGTGCCAGCAGCTTAGGACGCTCGACTAGCGGGGTCTACAATGAGCAGTTCTTC
cdr3_aa: CASSLGRSTSGVYNEQFF

d_call: -
v_call: TRBV19
clone_size: -
j_call: TRBJ2-1
cdr3_nt: TGTGCCAGTAGTAACGGTCTGTACAATGAGCAGTTCTTC
cdr3_aa: CASSNGLYNEQFF

d_call: -
v_call: TRBV11-3
clone_size: -
j_call: TRBJ1-1
cdr3_nt: TGTGCCAGCAGCTTAGGCGGGAATGAAGCTTTCTTT
cdr3_aa: CASSLGGNEAFF

d_call: TRBD1
v_call: TRBV4-1
clone_size: -
j_call: TRBJ1-2
cdr3_nt: TGCGCCAGCAGCCACCCCGGGACAGAAGCTTATGGCTACACCTTC
cdr3_aa: CASSHPGTEAYGYTF

d_call: -
v_call: TRBV9
clone_size: -
j_call: TRBJ2-1
cdr3_nt: TGTGCCAGCAGCGACGCCGCTATGTCCTACAATGAGCAGTTCTTC
cdr3_aa: CASSDAAMSYNEQFF

d_call: -
v_call: TRBV19
clone_size: few
j_call: TRBJ2-1
cdr3_nt: TGTGCCAGTAGTATAGATCACTCAGGTCGCTCCTACAATGAGCAGTTCTTC
cdr3_aa: CASSIDHSGRSYNEQFF

d_call: TRBD1
v_call: TRBV6-5
clone_size: -
j_call: TRBJ2-7
cdr3_nt: TGTGCCAGCAGTTACGGACAGGGTAGTGAGTACGAGCAGTACTTC
cdr3_aa: CASSYGQGSEYEQYF

d_call: TRBD1
v_call: TRBV30
clone_size: -
j_call: TRBJ2-7
cdr3_nt: TGTGCCTGCGATGTGGGGACAGGGGCAGACGAGCAGTACTTC
cdr3_aa: CACDVGTGADEQYF

d_call: -
v_call: TRBV7-2
clone_size: -
j_call: TRBJ1-3
cdr3_nt: TGTGCCAGCAGCCCGGGATTTTTCTCCGGAAACACCATATATTTT
cdr3_aa: CASSPGFFSGNTIYF

d_call: TRBD2
v_call: TRBV5-1
clone_size: once
j_call: TRBJ2-1
cdr3_nt: TGCGCCAGCAGCGGCCCCACTAGCGGGAGAGGCACCTACAATGAGCAGTTCTTC
cdr3_aa: CASSGPTSGRGTYNEQFF

d_call: -
v_call: TRBV2
clone_size: -
j_call: TRBJ2-1
cdr3_nt: TGTGCCAGCAGTGAAAGGGGGGGGTCCTACAATGAGCAGTTCTTC
cdr3_aa: CASSERGGSYNEQFF

d_call: -
v_call: TRBV11-2
clone_size: once
j_call: TRBJ2-1
cdr3_nt: TGTGCCAGCAGCTTTACTTCGATGCTAGGAAACTCACAGTTCTTC
cdr3_aa: CASSFTSMLGNSQFF

d_call: TRBD2
v_call: TRBV11-2
clone_size: -
j_call: TRBJ2-7
cdr3_nt: TGTGCCAGCAGCCACGGACTAGGTTGGTACGAGCAGTACTTC
cdr3_aa: CASSHGLGWYEQYF

d_call: -
v_call: TRBV19
clone_size: -
j_call: TRBJ1-2
cdr3_nt: TGTGCCAGTGGAGGAGGGTATGGCTACACCTTC
cdr3_aa: CASGGGYGYTF

d_call: TRBD2
v_call: TRBV9
clone_size: -
j_call: TRBJ2-1
cdr3_nt: TGTGCCAGCAGCCCTCCGGGGGGGCAGGGGAATGAGCAGTTCTTC
cdr3_aa: CASSPPGGQGNEQFF

d_call: TRBD1
v_call: TRBV19
clone_size: few
j_call: TRBJ1-5
cdr3_nt: TGTGCCAGCAAACTACAGGGGAATCAGCCCCAGCATTTT
cdr3_aa: CASKLQGNQPQHF

d_call: -
v_call: TRBV19
clone_size: -
j_call: TRBJ2-3
cdr3_nt: TGTGCCAGTAGTACCGCGAATACAGATACGCAGTATTTT
cdr3_aa: CASSTANTDTQYF

d_call: TRBD1
v_call: TRBV13
clone_size: -
j_call: TRBJ1-5
cdr3_nt: TGTGCCAGCAGCTTAGGCCCCGGACAGGCCAATCAGCCCCAGCATTTT
cdr3_aa: CASSLGPGQANQPQHF

d_call: -
v_call: TRBV7-2
clone_size: -
j_call: TRBJ2-2
cdr3_nt: TGTGCCAGCAGCCACTCAGCGACAGCGAACACCGGGGAGCTGTTTTTT
cdr3_aa: CASSHSATANTGELFF

d_call: TRBD2
v_call: TRBV6-4
clone_size: -
j_call: TRBJ2-3
cdr3_nt: TGTGCCAGCAGTGAGAGGGGCGGGAGCGGGGCAGATACGCAGTATTTT
cdr3_aa: CASSERGGSGADTQYF

d_call: -
v_call: TRBV30
clone_size: -
j_call: TRBJ2-7
cdr3_nt: TGTGCCTGGAACGAACTAGGAGACTCCTACGAGCAGTACTTC
cdr3_aa: CAWNELGDSYEQYF

d_call: TRBD1
v_call: TRBV4-1
clone_size: -
j_call: TRBJ2-7
cdr3_nt: TGCGCCAGCAGCCAAGCTATGACAGGGGGGCACTACGAGCAGTACTTC
cdr3_aa: CASSQAMTGGHYEQYF

d_call: -
v_call: TRBV28
clone_size: -
j_call: TRBJ2-7
cdr3_nt: TGTGCCAGCAGTTTCGGTGTGTACGAGCAGTACTTC
cdr3_aa: CASSFGVYEQYF

d_call: -
v_call: TRBV28
clone_size: -
j_call: TRBJ1-2
cdr3_nt: TGTGCCAGCAGTTTCCAGGGGCGTCCCAAGGGGGGCTACACCTTC
cdr3_aa: CASSFQGRPKGGYTF

d_call: TRBD1
v_call: TRBV15
clone_size: -
j_call: TRBJ1-3
cdr3_nt: TGTGCCATCAGCCCCGGACAGGGTGGAAACACCATATATTTT
cdr3_aa: CAISPGQGGNTIYF

d_call: TRBD2
v_call: TRBV27
clone_size: -
j_call: TRBJ2-3
cdr3_nt: TGTGCCAGCAGGGAGATTGGTACTAGCGGGTACACAGATACGCAGTATTTT
cdr3_aa: CASREIGTSGYTDTQYF

d_call: -
v_call: TRBV6-5
clone_size: -
j_call: TRBJ1-2
cdr3_nt: TGTGCCAGCAGTTATGCGGGAGGGCCCGGCTACACCTTC
cdr3_aa: CASSYAGGPGYTF

d_call: TRBD2
v_call: TRBV10-3
clone_size: -
j_call: TRBJ2-1
cdr3_nt: TGTGCCATCAGTGAGGGGACTAGCGGGGTGGAGCAGTTCTTC
cdr3_aa: CAISEGTSGVEQFF

d_call: -
v_call: TRBV2
clone_size: -
j_call: TRBJ2-7
cdr3_nt: TGTGCCAGCAGTGAGTTGGGCAGCGGAAGCCCTTACGAGCAGTACTTC
cdr3_aa: CASSELGSGSPYEQYF

d_call: -
v_call: TRBV9
clone_size: -
j_call: TRBJ2-7
cdr3_nt: TGTGCCAGCAGCGTAGATATCTCCTACGAGCAGTACTTC
cdr3_aa: CASSVDISYEQYF

d_call: TRBD1
v_call: TRBV7-2
clone_size: -
j_call: TRBJ2-7
cdr3_nt: TGTGCCAGCAGCTTAATTTTCTGGGGACAGCACTACGAGCAGTACTTC
cdr3_aa: CASSLIFWGQHYEQYF